This T cell receptor beta chain appears in the sequencing data of a study of early T cells in non-severe SARS-CoV-2 infection. Each CDR3 protein gets one entry after TCRdb re-called the 5' RACE reads with MiXCR. The data show 35,000 to 40,000 distinct CDR3 sequences, with under 5% seen just once and about a sixth held by the top ten. V was shortened by 2 bases and J by 7 bases, with 18 bases between the two germline ends. The germline gives CDR1 MNHNY, CDR2 SVGAGI (reference sequence). The CDR3 is 16 residues long. Many counts were recorded for this clonotype. The genes are TRBV6-6 and TRBJ2-4; the D is unclear. The clonotype originates from an adult who was a healthcare worker with PCR-confirmed SARS-CoV-2 infection or an uninfected control (not recorded which). The sequenced material came from whole blood. CDR3 coding DNA: TGTGCCAGCAGTTACGAGGCCGGGCCTCCGCTGAACATTCAGTACTTC. Its translation: CASSYEAGPPLNIQYF.